This TCR beta chain was sequenced for a study of T-cell memory formation after mild COVID-19. With regard to this clonotype: Its matching antigen is unknown.

Trimming at V came to 6 bases and at J to 8 bases, leaving 9 bases not matched to a gene. CDR3 length equals 15 residues. Germline CDR1 is SGHTA and CDR2 is FQGNSA. Study-wide points: Later expanders leaned CD4+, whereas clones that contracted between day 15 and 85 were balanced CD4/CD8.

Barcoded TCR alpha and TCR beta cDNA libraries with UMIs came from 5'RACE using constant-segment primers. MiXCR, run by TCRdb on the 5' RACE reads, gives a single entry per CDR3 protein. The table records approximately 390,000 distinct CDR3 sequences, approximately 15% of them present only once. The chain uses TRBV7-2 and TRBJ2-1; TRBD2 agrees at 11 bases. This TCR came from a man in his late teens or twenties who had mild COVID-19 (a few samples of this study predate the infection). Cell type and time point are not known. Sequenced sample: PBMCs or a T cell subset sorted from them (not recorded which). The CDR3 DNA reads as TGTGCCAGCAGAAGTGTAGCGGGGGGGCGGGATGAGCAGTTCTTC. Residues: CASRSVAGGRDEQFF.